This T cell receptor (beta chain) was found in a study of T cells in Graves' hyperthyroidism and ophthalmopathy. Whole-study findings and limits: Most thyroid clonotypes with frequency above 0.001 were detected in blood.

Points on this clonotype: Antigen unknown.

Amplification yielded TCR beta CDR3 regions, with RNA transcripts as the source. Carried out on the TCR CDR3, a first-round RT-PCR used the HTBI primer set. TCRdb analysed the multiplex PCR reads with MiXCR anew, one entry per CDR3 protein. The repertoire holds about 600,000 distinct CDR3 sequences, with 14% as singletons. Per germline, CDR1 SGHTA and CDR2 FQGNSA. V was clipped by 1 base and J by 4 bases, with 10 bases between them. CDR3 length equals 14 residues. Enrolled ophthalmopathy patients presented with a Clinical Activity Score of at least 3, a NOSPECS grade of at least 4, and disease duration under 3 months.

The V and J genes are TRBV7-2 and TRBJ1-2; D is perhaps TRBD1 (6 bases). This TCR came from a woman between 18 and 29 years old with Graves' ophthalmopathy. The sequencing sample was made of blood. CDR3 residues: CASSLEQGSYGYTF. The CDR3 DNA is TGTGCCAGCAGCTTAGAACAGGGTAGCTATGGCTACACCTTC.